These T cell receptor beta chains were read from a single sample in a study of blood T cell repertoires in COVID-19. The table came from immunoSEQ multiplex PCR; TCRdb's copy has only in-frame clones and leaves some out. This sample carries around 71,000 clones, roughly four fifths of them seen once, and the ten largest clones take 28%. The sample comprised peripheral blood. These receptors were taken from a woman older than 75 with active or convalescent COVID-19. Each CDR3 is given with its conserved first and last residue. D genes are given only for firm matches. The size field is filled for only some rows; it gives once, few, many or a size class.

d_call	clone_size	v_call	j_call	cdr3_aa	cdr3_nt
TRBD1	.	TRBV7-2	TRBJ1-5	CASSLVSGGKNQPQHF	TGTGCCAGCAGCTTAGTGTCAGGGGGCAAGAATCAGCCCCAGCATTTT
TRBD2	few	TRBV19	TRBJ2-1	CASSMASGDPYNEQFF	TGTGCCAGTAGTATGGCTAGCGGGGACCCCTACAATGAGCAGTTCTTC
TRBD1	.	TRBV3-1/TRBV3-2	TRBJ1-4	CASSQGNRGEKLFF	TGTGCCAGCAGCCAAGGAAACAGGGGTGAAAAACTGTTTTTT
.	few	TRBV7-8	TRBJ1-2	CASSLWGGGSNYGYTF	TGTGCCAGCAGCCTATGGGGAGGGGGGTCCAACTATGGCTACACCTTC
.	.	TRBV6-1	TRBJ1-2	CASSDPGRPYYGYTF	TGTGCCAGCAGTGACCCAGGGCGCCCCTACTATGGCTACACCTTC
.	.	TRBV2	TRBJ1-1	CASRSYGEAFF	TGTGCCAGCAGGTCCTATGGTGAAGCTTTCTTT
TRBD1	.	TRBV25-1	TRBJ2-5	CASRPTGGIGETQYF	TGTGCCAGCAGACCCACAGGGGGCATTGGAGAGACCCAGTACTTC
.	.	TRBV9	TRBJ1-2	CASSVDPTIGEDYGYTF	TGTGCCAGCAGCGTTGACCCCACAATCGGAGAGGATTATGGCTACACCTTC
.	.	TRBV5-1	TRBJ2-2	CASSLGRAATGELFF	TGCGCCAGCAGCTTGGGCAGGGCAGCCACCGGGGAGCTGTTTTTT
.	.	TRBV11-3	TRBJ2-3	CASSLGSDRFTDTQYF	TGTGCCAGCAGCTTAGGATCTGACAGGTTCACAGATACGCAGTATTTT
.	.	TRBV12-3/TRBV12-4	TRBJ1-1	CASSYDSNTEAFF	TGTGCCAGCAGCTACGACAGCAACACTGAAGCTTTCTTT
.	.	TRBV7-2	TRBJ2-3	CASSLGSVNTQYF	TGTGCCAGCAGCTTAGGGTCGGTAAATACGCAGTATTTT
TRBD1	.	TRBV30	TRBJ2-3	CAWSARGQGTDTQYF	TGTGCCTGGAGTGCTAGGGGGCAGGGCACAGATACGCAGTATTTT